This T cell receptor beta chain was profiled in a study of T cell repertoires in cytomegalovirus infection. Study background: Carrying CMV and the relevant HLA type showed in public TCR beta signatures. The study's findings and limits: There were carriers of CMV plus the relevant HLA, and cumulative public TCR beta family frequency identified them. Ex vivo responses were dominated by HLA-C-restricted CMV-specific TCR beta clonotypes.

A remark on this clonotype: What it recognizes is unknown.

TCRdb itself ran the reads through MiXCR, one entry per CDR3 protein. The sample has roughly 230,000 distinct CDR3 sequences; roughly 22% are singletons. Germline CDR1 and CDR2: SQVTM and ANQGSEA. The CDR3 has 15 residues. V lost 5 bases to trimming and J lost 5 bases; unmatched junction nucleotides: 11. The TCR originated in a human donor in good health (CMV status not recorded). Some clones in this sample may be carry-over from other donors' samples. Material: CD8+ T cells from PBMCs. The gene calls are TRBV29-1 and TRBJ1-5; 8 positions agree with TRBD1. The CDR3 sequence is CSVREDRDFHQPQHF. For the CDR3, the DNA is TGCAGCGTTCGGGAGGACAGGGATTTTCATCAGCCCCAGCATTTT.